Following are 21 T cell receptor beta chains from one sample sequenced in a study of T cell responses to AZD1222 COVID-19 vaccine. Generated by immunoSEQ multiplex PCR, the TCRdb table keeps only in-frame clones and is missing some. The table has roughly 100,000 clones, 88% seen once. This specimen consisted of peripheral blood, obtained on day 0 of AZD1222 vaccination. These receptors were taken from an adult in good health.

The gene calls are TRBV13 and TRBJ2-1; 9 bases match TRBD1. Trimming took 5 bases from V and 4 from J; bases not matched to a gene: 12. Germline V gene lookup returns CDR1 PRHDT and CDR2 FYEKMQ (reference sequence). CDR3 length equals 17 residues. Here the CDR3 DNA reads TGTGCCAGCAGCCGTAAAAGCGGACAGGGGCCGTACAATGAGCAGTTCTTC. Its translation: CASSRKSGQGPYNEQFF.

The V and J genes are TRBV9 and TRBJ2-5; no reliable D call. V was cut by 4 bases and J by 5 bases, with 18 bases left in between. Germline CDR1 SGDLS, CDR2 YYNGEE. CDR3 length: 15 amino acids. The CDR3 DNA reads TGTGCCAGCAGCCCCTCCCATAGTGGGGTCGAGACCCAGTACTTC. This gives the protein CASSPSHSGVETQYF.

This clone was detected a few times. J is TRBJ1-2 and V is TRBV24-1, with D uncertain. V was shortened by 4 bases and J by 7 bases, with 15 bases between the two germline ends. Germline loops: CDR1 KGHDR, CDR2 SFDVKD. The length of the CDR3 is 14 residues. The CDR3 protein is CATSDPGRVSGYTF. Written as DNA, the CDR3 is TGTGCCACCAGTGACCCGGGAAGGGTGTCTGGCTACACCTTC.

The chain recombines TRBV28 with TRBJ1-5; D remains unclear. Germline CDR1 and CDR2: MDHEN and SYDVKM. Deletions cut 3 bases from V and 1 base from J, with 10 bases between. This CDR3 region has 15 residues. DNA for the CDR3: TGTGCCAGCAGTTTGAGGGCTGGGAGCAATCAGCCCCAGCATTTT. Translated, it gives CASSLRAGSNQPQHF.

The chain combines TRBV28 with TRBJ2-3; possible D gene TRBD2, 6 bases. Germline V gives CDR1 MDHEN, CDR2 SYDVKM. The CDR3 is 15 amino acids. V lost 3 bases to trimming and J lost 5 bases, with 15 bases between them. For the CDR3, the DNA is TGTGCCAGCAGTTTGCCCGGGGAGGCCCGAGATACGCAGTATTTT. Protein sequence: CASSLPGEARDTQYF.

This rearrangement joins TRBV2 to TRBJ2-7; 9 bases fit TRBD1. CDR3 size: 14 residues. In germline, CDR1 is SNHLY, CDR2 FYNNEI. With 11 bases clipped from V and 8 bases from J, the junction kept 16 bases outside the gene matches. CDR3 in amino acids: CASDPGQGIFQQYF. The CDR3 nucleotides read TGTGCCTCGGATCCGGGACAGGGTATTTTCCAGCAGTACTTC.

The chain carries TRBV13 and TRBJ2-5, with a tentative D call TRBD2 (5 bases). Per germline, CDR1 PRHDT and CDR2 FYEKMQ (reference sequence). CDR3 length: 14 residues. The V gene lost 6 bases and the J gene lost 4 bases, with 15 bases spanning the gap. CDR3 in DNA: TGTGCCAGCAGAATGCCGGGAACAACAGAGACCCAGTACTTC. Its protein product is CASRMPGTTETQYF.

J is TRBJ1-2 and V is TRBV29-1; possibly TRBD1 for D (5 bases). Per germline, CDR1 SQVTM and CDR2 ANQGSEA. The CDR3 totals 13 residues. Deletions cut 5 bases from V and 3 bases from J, with 13 bases between. CDR3 amino acids: CSVIGGLHYGYTF. The DNA for the CDR3 is TGCAGCGTTATCGGGGGACTACACTATGGCTACACCTTC.

This chain joins TRBV2 and TRBJ1-6; D is ambiguous. The CDR3 has 14 amino acids. Trimming cost V 3 bases and J 7 bases, with 10 bases left between them. Germline assignment: CDR1 SNHLY and CDR2 FYNNEI. CDR3 sequence: CASSDAGNNSPLHF. The DNA of the CDR3 is TGTGCCAGCAGTGACGCGGGAAACAATTCACCCCTCCACTTT. The variable domain in full, completed from reference TRBV2 and TRBJ1-6, reads EPEVTQTPSHQVTQMGQEVILRCVPISNHLYFYWYRQILGQKVEFLVSFYNNEISEKSEIFDDQFSVERPDGSNFTLKIRSTKLEDSAMYFCASSDAGNNSPLHFGNGTRLTVT.

The genes are TRBV24-1 and TRBJ1-5, with 7 bases fitting TRBD1. CDR3 length equals 15 residues. The germline CDR1 and CDR2 sequences are KGHDR and SFDVKD. With 3 bases clipped from V and 7 bases from J, the junction kept 8 bases outside the gene matches. The DNA for the CDR3 is TGTGCCACCAGTGATGCGACAGGGTGGGGGCAGCCCCAGCATTTT. Encoded protein: CATSDATGWGQPQHF.

The rearrangement joins TRBV2 to TRBJ2-7, with 11 bases that match TRBD2. The V and J ends lost 6 bases and 7 bases, in that order; junction bases with no gene match: 11. CDR3 length equals 15 residues. The V gene's germline CDR1 is SNHLY and CDR2 FYNNEI. The CDR3 region is CASRATSGVGGEQYF. CDR3 in DNA: TGTGCCAGCAGAGCGACTAGCGGGGTCGGCGGTGAGCAGTACTTC.

V and J are TRBV29-1 and TRBJ1-4; 8 bases agree with TRBD1. V shed 5 bases, J shed 4 bases, and the junction held 15 bases outside the gene matches. Germline V CDR1 and CDR2: SQVTM, ANQGSEA. CDR3 size: 17 residues. The CDR3 bases are TGCAGCGTTTTCTCACAGGGGGATGAGAGGTTTAATGAAAAACTGTTTTTT. Amino acid sequence: CSVFSQGDERFNEKLFF.

V and J are TRBV6-5 and TRBJ1-1, with 7 bases aligning to TRBD1. CDR1 and CDR2 from the germline V gene are MNHEY and SVGAGI. CDR3 length: 14 amino acids. The V gene end was trimmed by 0 bases and the J gene end by 5 bases; junction bases not matched to a gene: 3. The DNA of the CDR3 is TGTGCCAGCAGTTACTCACAGGGGAGGACTGAAGCTTTCTTT. Translated: CASSYSQGRTEAFF.

The chain joins TRBV24-1 to TRBJ2-7; 7 nucleotides agree with TRBD1. V dropped 0 bases and J dropped 6; count of bases not matched to a gene: 1. The CDR3 is made up of 13 amino acids. CDR1 KGHDR and CDR2 SFDVKD come from the germline V gene. The CDR3 DNA follows: TGTGCCACCAGTGATTTGACAGGGGTCGAGCAGTACTTC. This encodes CATSDLTGVEQYF.

The J gene is TRBJ1-6, the V gene TRBV5-1; 7 bases align to TRBD1. This CDR3 comprises 15 residues. V trimming: 1 base; J trimming: 8 bases; junction bases outside the gene matches: 6. Germline assignment: CDR1 SGHRS and CDR2 YFSETQ. CDR3 in DNA: TGCGCCAGCAGCTTGACAGGGGCAAAAGATTCACCCCTCCACTTT. This encodes CASSLTGAKDSPLHF.

J is TRBJ1-6 and V is TRBV4-3; TRBD1 matches 10 bases. Trimming at V came to 2 bases and at J to 9 bases, leaving 10 bases not matched to a gene. The CDR3 has 17 residues. Per germline, CDR1 LGHNA and CDR2 YSLEER. CDR3 in amino acids: CASSQQTGGRKGSPLHF. Here the CDR3 DNA reads TGCGCCAGCAGCCAACAGACAGGGGGCCGAAAGGGTTCACCCCTCCACTTT.

The chain joins TRBV14 to TRBJ1-4, with TRBD1 matching 9 bases. Losses at the gene ends were 4 bases for V and 0 bases for J; bases not matched to a gene: 3. The length of the CDR3 is 16 residues. In germline, CDR1 is SGHDN, CDR2 FVKESK. CDR3 in amino acids: CASSRYRGPTNEKLFF. In DNA form, the CDR3 reads TGTGCCAGCAGCCGGTACAGGGGGCCAACTAATGAAAAACTGTTTTTT.

V gene TRBV10-1 combines with J gene TRBJ1-1; D is unclear. The CDR3 is 13 residues long. CDR1 and CDR2 (germline): WNHNN, SYGVQD (reference sequence). The V end was cut by 8 bases, the J end by 1 base, with 11 bases between. As DNA, the CDR3 is TGCGCCAGCGCCCCCGGTACGAACACTGAAGCTTTCTTT. It translates to CASAPGTNTEAFF.

The chain recombines TRBV14 with TRBJ2-7; 10 bases align to TRBD1. V trimming: 4 bases; J trimming: 3 bases; junction bases outside the gene matches: 3. The germline V gene has CDR1 SGHDN and CDR2 FVKESK. The CDR3 length is 14 residues. The CDR3: CASSRGTGVYEQYF. As DNA, the CDR3 is TGTGCCAGCAGCCGCGGGACAGGGGTCTACGAGCAGTACTTC.

This clone was seen only once. V and J are TRBV19 and TRBJ2-1; D is uncertain. Trimming took 1 base from V and 5 from J, leaving 18 bases between them. Per the germline V gene, CDR1 is LNHDA and CDR2 is SQIVND (reference sequence). The CDR3 totals 17 residues. The CDR3 sequence is CASSIGRGRAGDNEQFF. The CDR3 coding sequence is TGTGCCAGTAGTATAGGTCGCGGCCGGGCCGGTGACAATGAGCAGTTCTTC. Based on the CDR3 plus reference TRBV19 and TRBJ2-1, the full variable domain is DGGITQSPKYLFRKEGQNVTLSCEQNLNHDAMYWYRQDPGQGLRLIYYSQIVNDFQKGDIAEGYSVSREKKESFPLTVTSAQKNPTAFYLCASSIGRGRAGDNEQFFGPGTRLTVL.

The V gene is TRBV5-1, the J gene TRBJ1-1; D may be TRBD1 (5 bases). The length of the CDR3 is 15 residues. V gave up 2 bases and J gave up 1 base, with 12 bases separating them. The germline CDR1 and CDR2 sequences are SGHRS and YFSETQ. The CDR3 reads CASSFRGERNTEAFF. Here the CDR3 DNA reads TGCGCCAGCAGCTTCCGAGGGGAAAGGAACACTGAAGCTTTCTTT.